This passage covers 17 T cell receptor beta chains from one sample sequenced in a study of molecular identifiers for immune sequencing clone quantification. MiXCR, run by TCRdb on the PCR reads, gives a single entry per CDR3 protein. The sample consists of about half a million distinct CDR3 sequences, about 25% of them appearing once. The material sequenced was naive CD8+ T cells from blood, with Jurkat cell RNA spiked in. Subset described: FACS-sorted CD8+CD4-CCR7+CD45RA+ naive T cells. All receptors derive from a human donor in good health. Some libraries in this study had Jurkat cell RNA spiked in.

A few counts support this clonotype. The chain uses TRBV18 and TRBJ1-5; tentative D call: TRBD1 (5 bases). CDR1 is KGHSH, CDR2 LQKENI, per germline. The CDR3 sequence is 14 residues long. The V and J ends lost 6 bases and 6 bases respectively, with 15 bases between them. The CDR3, as DNA: TGTGCCAGCTCGGGGGAAGGTTTGGGTCAGCCCCAGCATTTT. It codes for CASSGEGLGQPQHF.

This clonotype came up many times. The rearrangement uses TRBV14 and TRBJ2-1; a weak D match, TRBD2 (5 bases). CDR1 SGHDN and CDR2 FVKESK come from the germline V gene. V lost 4 bases, J lost 0 bases, and 10 bases lay in between. This CDR3 has 15 amino acids. CDR3 coding DNA: TGTGCCAGCAGCCCGGGAATTAGCTCCTACAATGAGCAGTTCTTC. Translating it yields CASSPGISSYNEQFF.

As regards this clonotype: Here the CDR3 omits its conserved ending phenylalanine or tryptophan, so a read error is the likely source. The V gene is TRBV7-2, the J gene TRBJ1-5, with D unclear. Germline V gene lookup returns CDR1 SGHTA and CDR2 FQGNSA. Trimming removed 6 bases from V and 2 bases from J, with 11 bases in between. The CDR3 sequence is 14 residues long. The CDR3 nucleotides are TGTGCCAGCAGTTTTCAACTCGGCAATCAGCCCCAGCATTCT. Its protein is CASSFQLGNQPQHS.

With regard to this clonotype: A single base separates this from a much larger clone, so it may be a read error. The rearrangement joins TRBV11-2 to TRBJ2-5; no reliable D call. The CDR3 loop spans 14 amino acids. The germline V gene has CDR1 SGHAT and CDR2 FQNNGV. This CDR3 is CASSLSLDQETPYF. The CDR3 nucleotides are TGTGCCAGCAGCTTATCTCTTGATCAAGAGACCCCGTACTTC. The full variable domain, with the rest looked up from reference TRBV11-2 and TRBJ2-5, is EAGVAQSPRYKIIEKRQSVAFWCNPISGHATLYWYQQILGQGPKLLIQFQNNGVVDDSQLPKDRFSAERLKGVDSTLKIQPAKLEDSAVYLCASSLSLDQETPYFGPGTRLLVL.

A few counts support this clonotype. The V call is TRBV7-9, the J call TRBJ2-2, with 7 positions matching TRBD1. The germline gives CDR1 SEHNR, CDR2 FQNEAQ (reference sequence). The CDR3 is made up of 17 amino acids. The V and J ends lost 1 base and 3 bases, in that order; junction bases with no gene match: 8. CDR3 in amino acids: CASSLVGQAEDTGELFF. The CDR3 coding sequence is TGTGCCAGCAGCTTAGTTGGACAGGCTGAGGACACCGGGGAGCTGTTTTTT.

This clonotype was seen repeatedly, ten times or more. The chain uses TRBV29-1 and TRBJ1-2; D perhaps matches TRBD1 (6 bases). The CDR3 consists of 15 residues. Looked up from germline, CDR1 is SQVTM and CDR2 is ANQGSEA. The V gene lost 1 base and the J gene lost 2 bases, with 14 bases spanning the gap. DNA for the CDR3: TGCAGCGTTGAAGGCCCATTAGACAGGAACTATGGCTACACCTTC. The encoded protein is CSVEGPLDRNYGYTF.

This clonotype appeared many times. CDR3 amino acids: CASSRRGRDEKLFF. CDR3 nucleotide sequence: TGTGCCAGCAGTCGGAGGGGACGGGATGAAAAACTGTTTTTT. The chain couples TRBV28 to TRBJ1-4, with D possibly matching TRBD1 (5 bases). Deletions cut 5 bases from V and 6 bases from J, with 13 bases between. The germline V gene has CDR1 MDHEN and CDR2 SYDVKM. The CDR3 has 14 residues. Full variable domain (missing parts from reference TRBV28 and TRBJ1-4): DVKVTQSSRYLVKRTGEKVFLECVQDMDHENMFWYRQDPGLGLRLIYFSYDVKMKEKGDIPEGYSVSREKKERFSLILESASTNQTSMYLCASSRRGRDEKLFFGSGTQLSVL.

This clonotype came up many times. This sequence joins TRBV12-3 or TRBV12-4 and TRBJ2-3; no reliable D call. V was cut by 3 bases and J by 2 bases, with 15 bases left in between. The CDR3 totals 16 residues. The DNA of the CDR3 is TGTGCCAGCAGTTTCGTGACCCTTGGGTTCACAGATACGCAGTATTTT. It encodes CASSFVTLGFTDTQYF.

This clonotype was seen at least ten times. The chain couples TRBV2 to TRBJ2-7, with D possibly being TRBD2 (5 bases). Germline V gene data show CDR1 as SNHLY and CDR2 as FYNNEI. This CDR3 spans 11 amino acids. The V end was cut by 11 bases, the J end by 7 bases, with 15 bases between. The CDR3 DNA sequence: TGTGCCCAACAAGCCCTAGCAGAGCAGTACTTC. Its protein product is CAQQALAEQYF.

This clonotype turned up a few times. The J gene is TRBJ2-5, the V gene TRBV11-2, with D perhaps TRBD2 (6 bases). There are 14 residues in the CDR3. The germline V gene has CDR1 SGHAT and CDR2 FQNNGV. V was cut by 7 bases and J by 7 bases, with 19 bases left in between. CDR3 sequence reads: CASIPFSGEVTQYF. CDR3 nucleotide sequence: TGTGCCAGCATCCCCTTTTCGGGGGAGGTGACCCAGTACTTC.

As to this clonotype: At one end the junction does not follow the germline gene, possibly because of a read error. The J gene is TRBJ2-7, the V gene TRBV6-2 or TRBV6-3; perhaps D is TRBD1 or TRBD2 (6 bases each). Germline assignment: CDR1 MNHEY and CDR2 SVGEGT. The CDR3 runs to 13 residues. The CDR3 here is CASSYGGLYAQYF. CDR3 DNA: TGTGCCAGCAGTTACGGGGGGCTCTACGCGCAGTACTTC.

This clonotype was recorded many times. The V call is TRBV20-1, the J call TRBJ2-3, with a weak D call TRBD2 (6 bases). The germline CDR1 and CDR2 sequences are DFQATT and SNEGSKA (reference sequence). The CDR3 runs to 13 residues. V dropped 3 bases and J dropped 3 bases, with 10 bases sitting between them. The CDR3 coding sequence is TGCAGTGCTAGGTCGGGGGTTACAGATACGCAGTATTTT. Its translation is CSARSGVTDTQYF.

Of note for this clonotype: Sequence at one end of the junction differs from germline and may be a read error. The chain carries TRBV28 and TRBJ2-5; D not resolved. Germline CDR1 MDHEN, CDR2 SYDVKM. There are 14 residues in the CDR3. The CDR3 region is CASSLLANQEAQYF. For the CDR3, the DNA is TGTGCCAGCAGTTTACTGGCCAACCAAGAGGCCCAGTACTTC.

With regard to this clonotype: One base away lies a much larger clone, so this may be a sequencing read error. Since no conserved phenylalanine or tryptophan closes the CDR3, a read error is the likely cause. This chain joins TRBV20-1 and TRBJ2-3; D is perhaps TRBD2 (6 bases). CDR3 length: 16 amino acids. Germline V lookup: CDR1 DFQATT, CDR2 SNEGSKA (reference sequence). V was trimmed by 0 bases and J by 0 bases, leaving 13 bases between them. CDR3 sequence reads: CSARDPLRESTDTQYS. The CDR3 nucleotides read TGCAGTGCTAGAGACCCTCTACGGGAGAGCACAGATACGCAGTATTCT.

This clonotype was recorded many times. Here the CDR3 DNA reads TGCAGTGCTAGAGATCCGCAGGGAATCTTGAGCGAGCAGTACTTC. Residues: CSARDPQGILSEQYF. The chain recombines TRBV20-1 with TRBJ2-7; maybe TRBD1 (5 bases). This CDR3 is built from 15 residues. V lost 0 bases, J lost 6 bases, and 18 bases lay in between. Per germline, CDR1 DFQATT and CDR2 SNEGSKA (reference sequence).

The V and J genes are TRBV20-1 and TRBJ2-2; D ambiguous. V lost 1 base to trimming and J lost 5 bases, with 14 bases between them. Germline lookup yields CDR1 DFQATT and CDR2 SNEGSKA (reference sequence). There are 15 residues in the CDR3. This CDR3 reads CSARGRPPRTGELFF. In nucleotides, the CDR3 is TGCAGTGCTAGAGGTCGCCCCCCCCGGACCGGGGAGCTGTTTTTT.

With respect to this clonotype: A much bigger clone sits one base away, suggesting this may be a read error. The chain combines TRBV5-1 with TRBJ2-3; D might be TRBD1 (5 bases). The CDR3 covers 14 residues. Looked up from germline, CDR1 is SGHRS and CDR2 is YFSETQ. CDR3 amino acids: CASAPVSYTGTQYF. In DNA, the CDR3 is TGCGCCAGCGCCCCCGTGTCTTACACAGGTACGCAGTATTTT.